Presented here are 7 T cell receptor beta chains from one specimen sequenced in a study of vaccination effects on CD4 cells after COVID-19. Viral peptide pool expansion of antigen-specific CD4+ T cells preceded sequencing in the ViraFEST assay. Researchers isolated CD4+ T cells once approximately eleven days of culture had elapsed. In the vaccine recipients, nucleocapsid antibodies were negative and there was no prior SARS-CoV-2 infection. Clones were read by immunoSEQ multiplex PCR, and TCRdb kept only the in-frame ones, dropping some. The data hold approximately 30,000 clones, with around 80% observed a single time. These receptors are not linked to any known antigen. The sequencing here drew on CD4+ T cells from PBMCs cultured with SARS-CoV-2 spike peptides, taken before COVID-19 vaccination. These receptors were taken from a human donor who received a COVID-19 vaccine.

V usage is TRBV2 and J usage is TRBJ1-1, with D perhaps matching TRBD1 (5 bases). From germline, CDR1 is SNHLY and CDR2 FYNNEI. This CDR3 region has 13 residues. V was pared by 7 bases and J by 1 base, with 10 bases between. The CDR3 loop reads CASNGGTNTEAFF. In DNA form, the CDR3 reads TGTGCCAGCAATGGTGGGACGAACACTGAAGCTTTCTTT.

The CDR3 loop is CASSPLAGGETQYF. CDR3 nucleotide sequence: TGTGCCAGCAGCCCCCTAGCGGGGGGGGAGACCCAGTACTTC. The chain couples TRBV14 to TRBJ2-5; 12 bases fit TRBD2. Germline CDR1 reads SGHDN; CDR2 reads FVKESK. The junction had 2 bases not matched to a gene; V was cut back by 4 bases and J by 5 bases. The CDR3 runs to 14 residues.

The chain joins TRBV4-1 to TRBJ2-1; 9 bases line up with TRBD2. This CDR3 has 18 residues. Germline CDR1 MGHRA, CDR2 YSYEKL. J was trimmed by 7 bases and V by 0 bases; bases with no gene match: 13. The DNA for the CDR3 is TGCGCCAGCAGCCAAGAGAGGTTGGCGGGGGGGAATTCTAATGAGCAGTTCTTC. Protein sequence: CASSQERLAGGNSNEQFF.

V and J are TRBV27 and TRBJ1-2, with a tentative D call TRBD1 (6 bases). Per the germline V gene, CDR1 is MNHEY and CDR2 is SMNVEV (reference sequence). The V end was cut by 5 bases, the J end by 4 bases, with 11 bases between. CDR3 length: 13 amino acids. The CDR3 is CASSPGVGYGYTF. For the CDR3, the DNA is TGTGCCAGCAGTCCAGGGGTGGGCTATGGCTACACCTTC.

The chain links TRBV18 to TRBJ1-1, with D possibly matching TRBD1 (5 bases). The CDR3 spans 13 residues. Germline CDR1 KGHSH, CDR2 LQKENI. V dropped 7 bases and J dropped 0 bases, with 9 bases sitting between them. The CDR3 DNA is TGTGCCAGCTTGGGGGGACTGAACACTGAAGCTTTCTTT. This sequence encodes CASLGGLNTEAFF.

V usage is TRBV2 and J usage is TRBJ1-5; possibly TRBD1 for D (5 bases). This CDR3 has 14 residues. Trimming shortened V by 8 bases and J by 2 bases, and 13 bases separated the two germline ends. Germline V gene data show CDR1 as SNHLY and CDR2 as FYNNEI. The CDR3 nucleotides read TGTGCCAGCCTGATGGAGGGGCGCAATCAGCCCCAGCATTTT. Its translation: CASLMEGRNQPQHF.

The chain combines TRBV28 with TRBJ1-2; possible D gene TRBD1, 5 bases. The V end was cut by 5 bases, the J end by 4 bases, with 17 bases between. This CDR3 is 15 amino acids long. Germline loops: CDR1 MDHEN, CDR2 SYDVKM. CDR3 residues: CASSAPGTGIYGYTF. CDR3 bases: TGTGCCAGCAGTGCCCCCGGGACTGGGATCTATGGCTACACCTTC.